The 5 T cell receptor beta chains below all came from one sample that was sequenced in a study of T cell responses to AZD1222 COVID-19 vaccine. This table comes from immunoSEQ multiplex PCR, and its TCRdb copy is limited to in-frame clones, with some not included. The sample has just over 90,000 clones; 75% to 90% are singletons. Sample: peripheral blood, taken 28 days after the second AZD1222 dose. Receptors were obtained from an adult who received the AZD1222 COVID-19 vaccine.

The chain has TRBV11-1 and TRBJ1-1; no reliable D call. There are 14 residues in the CDR3. V gave up 5 bases and J gave up 1 base, with 11 bases separating them. Germline V gene lookup returns CDR1 SGHAT and CDR2 FQDESV (reference sequence). Written as DNA, the CDR3 is TGTGCCAGCAGCCGGGGATGGGAGAACACTGAAGCTTTCTTT. Its translation: CASSRGWENTEAFF.

The chain uses TRBV6-1 and TRBJ2-3; 11 bases line up with TRBD2. Losses at the gene ends were 3 bases for V and 4 bases for J; bases not matched to a gene: 3. The CDR3 runs to 15 residues. Germline-derived CDR1 and CDR2 are MNHNS and SASEGT. CDR3 in amino acids: CASSDSGGAADTQYF. CDR3 nucleotides: TGTGCCAGCAGTGATAGCGGGGGGGCGGCAGATACGCAGTATTTT.

The V gene is TRBV5-1, the J gene TRBJ1-2; D may be TRBD1 (5 bases). The V gene's germline CDR1 is SGHRS and CDR2 YFSETQ. This CDR3 spans 14 amino acids. The germline V and J ends were trimmed by 0 bases and 3 bases, with 9 bases remaining between them. CDR3 sequence reads: CASSLARGDYGYTF. Written as DNA, the CDR3 is TGCGCCAGCAGCTTGGCCCGGGGCGACTATGGCTACACCTTC.

V and J are TRBV15 and TRBJ1-4, with unresolved D. The CDR3 is 14 residues long. Trimming removed 7 bases from V and 5 bases from J, with 14 bases in between. Germline V gives CDR1 LNHNV, CDR2 YYDKDF (reference sequence). CDR3: CATKIGDPNEKLFF. CDR3 nucleotides: TGTGCCACCAAGATTGGGGATCCCAATGAAAAACTGTTTTTT.

V gene TRBV19 combines with J gene TRBJ2-3; D not resolved. CDR1 LNHDA and CDR2 SQIVND come from the germline V gene (reference sequence). This CDR3 is built from 13 residues. Trimming took 4 bases from V and 6 from J, leaving 11 bases between them. CDR3 nucleotides: TGTGCCAGTAGTACCCTCCGGGTGGATACGCAGTATTTT. Translated: CASSTLRVDTQYF.